This record looks at one TCR beta chain sequence and its context. Its antigen is unidentified. Generation of TCR beta libraries employed quantitative 5'-RACE incorporating molecular barcodes. TCRdb called the 5' RACE reads again in MiXCR, with one record for every CDR3 protein. This table holds hundreds of thousands of distinct CDR3 sequences, 12% found once. CDR3 length equals 15 residues. J lost 5 bases, V lost 10 bases, and 11 bases had no gene match. The germline V gene has CDR1 ENHRY and CDR2 SYGVKD. This record belongs to a study of CD8 T cells in ankylosing spondylitis. Study-level results: Made up of roughly 8 highly homologous variants, a TCR beta motif appeared characteristic of ankylosing spondylitis blood. Clones that were linked to disease were CD8+ and were relatively rare in peripheral blood.

The J gene is TRBJ2-2, the V gene TRBV10-3; 9 positions match TRBD2. The clonotype comes from a male donor with ankylosing spondylitis. Sequencing was done on a sample of blood, either unsorted or a sorted T cell fraction (not recorded which). Here the CDR3 reads CATGLAPAGTGELFF. The CDR3 nucleotides read TGTGCCACGGGACTAGCCCCTGCAGGGACCGGGGAGCTGTTTTTT.